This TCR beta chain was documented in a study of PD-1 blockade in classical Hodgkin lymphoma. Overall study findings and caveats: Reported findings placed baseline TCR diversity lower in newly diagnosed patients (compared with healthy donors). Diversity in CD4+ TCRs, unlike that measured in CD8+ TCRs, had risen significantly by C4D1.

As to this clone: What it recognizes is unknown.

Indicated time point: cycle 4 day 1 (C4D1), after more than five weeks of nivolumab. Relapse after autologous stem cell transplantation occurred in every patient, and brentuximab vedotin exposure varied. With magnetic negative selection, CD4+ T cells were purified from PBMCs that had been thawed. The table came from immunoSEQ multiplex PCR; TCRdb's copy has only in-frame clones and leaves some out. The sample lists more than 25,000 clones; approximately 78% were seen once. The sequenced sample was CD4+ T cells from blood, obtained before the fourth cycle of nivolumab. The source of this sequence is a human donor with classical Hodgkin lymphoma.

The CDR3 DNA follows: TGCGCCAGCAGGCGGGACAGAAACACCGGGGAGCTGTTTTTT. This codes for CASRRDRNTGELFF. V and J are TRBV5-1 and TRBJ2-2; TRBD1 might be the D (7 bases). V gave up 5 bases and J gave up 2 bases, with 10 bases separating them. The germline V gene has CDR1 SGHRS and CDR2 YFSETQ. The CDR3 runs 14 residues. The variable domain in full, with the rest retrieved from reference TRBV5-1 and TRBJ2-2, is KAGVTQTPRYLIKTRGQQVTLSCSPISGHRSVSWYQQTPGQGLQFLFEYFSETQRNKGNFPGRFSGRQFSNSRSEMNVSTLELGDSALYLCASRRDRNTGELFFGEGSRLTVL.